This T cell receptor (beta chain) was observed in a study of spatial heterogeneity in lung cancer (dated by TCRdb to about 2019). Broadly, across the study: Beta-chain transcripts were consistently detected in greater numbers than alpha-chain transcripts, which likely reflects a higher abundance of beta-chain transcripts. In non-small cell lung cancer, the study quantitatively compared TCR alpha and beta repertoires across several tumor regions, matched nontumor lung, and blood. Both alpha and beta chains were TCR-sequenced in samples taken at surgery, namely 220 tumor regions, fewer than 85 matched nontumor lung samples and a few dozen PBMC samples. Nonsynonymous mutation counts, determined by whole-exome sequencing of tumor tissue, were related to TCR repertoire features. In the raw uncorrected reads, each unique combination of TCR and UMI appeared more than ten times on average. Broader findings and caveats from the paper: Confirming at a functional level the hypothesis that regional TCRs recognize regional mutations was considered to require additional single-cell paired TCR alpha and beta sequencing.

The time point label corresponds to: sample taken at primary tumor resection. Whole RNA extracted from tumor and nontumor lung tissue, or from cryopreserved PBMC samples, was used for TCR sequencing without cell sorting. Donors were 70 or so patients with early-stage, untreated non-small cell lung cancer from the lung TRACERx cohort. Only patients with enough RNA available from two or more tumor regions were chosen for TCR sequencing. Before being selected, tumor and adjacent nontumor lung specimens were reviewed by a lung pathologist. The library was made by 5' RACE. For sequencing, a NextSeq 500 was employed. In the TCR library protocol, a unique molecular identifier was attached to each TCR cDNA molecule so that PCR and sequencing errors could be corrected. The paper's processing steps were these. Decombinator tools were used for TCR identification, UMI-based error correction and CDR3 extraction. TCRs above a frequency of 2 per 1,000, corresponding to the top 1% of the tumor frequency distribution, were defined as expanded. Renyi diversity was computed with the R vegan package after each repertoire had been subsampled 100 times to 5,000 TCRs. To build CDR3 similarity networks, amino acid triplet string-kernel similarity was used, and CDR3s were connected when their pairwise similarity was above 0.82. TCRdb reran the public reads through fastp at Q25 and MiXCR, keeping productive beta chains. Each CDR3 protein gets just one entry, which takes the most common genes and DNA from the rows behind it. The V and J calls come from TCRdb's annotation, not from the publication. For this sample there are around 10,000 distinct CDR3 sequences; 3% to 5% appear just once. The ten most abundant clones make up just over 7.5% of the sample.

This clonotype occurred many times. No antigen is known for it. The input lacks base qualities; no much larger clone sits a single base away. This beta chain is an unintended read in a library built for alpha chains; its size means little. The sample in question was normal lung tissue next to the tumor, obtained at surgery. The receptor's source is a male donor with early-stage non-small cell lung cancer.

At the DNA level, the sequence is TGTGCCAGCAGTCCCATTCCCGGGGCCCCGAGGCCCTATGGCTACACCTTC. Translated, it reads CASSPIPGAPRPYGYTF. This chain joins TRBV6-2 or TRBV6-3 to TRBJ1-2, with TRBD1 perhaps the D gene, on 5 matching bases. The cysteine opens and the phenylalanine closes a CDR3 of 17 amino acids. Kept here is only the CDR3 DNA, which spans 51 bases and is read in frame from base 1. V gives up 5 bases and J gives up 4 bases, and the segment between their germline ends measures 23 bases. Taken from the germline V gene, the CDR1 and CDR2 loops are MNHEY and SVGEGT.